Described below is a single TCR beta chain sequence and its context. This clone was observed a few times. Its antigen is still unknown. There are no base qualities to consult, and no much larger clone falls within one base. The entire isolated RNA was reverse transcribed using the High Capacity cDNA Reverse Transcription Kit, and thus expressed TCRB transcripts were sequenced. Deep immunoSEQ sequencing was applied to naive, central memory and regulatory T cell samples, giving an average of around 4 million total reads per sample. Sorted cells were lysed in RLT buffer, and RNA was extracted using DNase-treated RNeasy Micro or Mini kits according to cell number. Each cell subset was processed separately to prevent cross-contamination, with patient and healthy donor samples processed together. The immunoSEQ multiplex PCR was used to amplify TCRB sequences from cDNA, yielding 87-bp fragments that span the CDR3 region. Sequencing of the amplicons was performed on the Illumina HiSeq platform. For the original study's pipeline: Synthetic template baselines were used to correct PCR bias computationally, reads within Hamming distance 2 were collapsed together, and singletons that could not be merged were discarded. By aligning reads against IMGT, V, D and J genes, CDR3 length, and insertions or deletions at six rearrangement sites were assigned. Clonotype counts were normalized to sorted cell number within each subset before computing true diversity and Gini coefficients with the tcR R package. The overlap coefficient, calculated on TCRB nucleotide sequences, was used to quantify repertoire sharing. Out-of-frame TCRB sequences from naive cells were analyzed to stand in for the pre-selection repertoire. Not all clones reach the TCRdb copy of this immuneACCESS table, which keeps in-frame sequences only. Checked studies attribute under half of the gap to unresolved V genes and leave the rest unexplained. Clone size and the V and J calls come from that table; the DNA yielded D and trimming. The sample table shows 330,000 or so clones, and about 20% are seen once. The ten largest clones take up about 0.044% of the sample.

These data come from a study of beta chain features in type 1 diabetes (dated by TCRdb to 2016 to 2019). For the study in its entirety: Patients and healthy donors did not differ in mean age, gender distribution, total cell number or subset yield. Across all samples, some 99 million sorted cells were examined, and cell number per subset correlated strongly with RNA yield. The study compared the TCRB repertoires of sorted circulating CD4+ T cell subsets in recently diagnosed type 1 diabetes patients with those in matched healthy donors. Whereas all 30 or so donors provided naive and central memory subsets, regulatory and stem cell-like memory subsets were isolated from just 8 patients and roughly 8 healthy donors. The paper's findings and limits, for the study overall: At VDJ recombination sites, type 1 diabetes patients had fewer insertions and more deleted nucleotides, which implies abnormalities in thymic rearrangement. PCR might favor shorter templates, but patient and control samples were amplified and corrected together, so any skew would affect both groups equally. Because the HLA sub-analyses included only small numbers of individuals, any influence of HLA type on TCRB rearrangement was left unresolved. Type 1 diabetes patients showed a moderate but significant shortening of TCRB CDR3 length in all four CD4+ subsets. Because cDNA was sequenced instead of genomic DNA, activated cells with high expression could be over-represented, although the groups did not differ in activation or CD3 levels. Naive, central memory and regulatory TCRB repertoires appeared to be more similar among patients than among healthy donors.

Each donor gave one peripheral blood draw, averaging about 100 mL, which was collected into heparinised tubes. Using a panel that included CD45RO, CCR7, CD25, CD127, CD95 and CD27, naive, central memory, regulatory and stem cell-like memory CD4+ T cells were sorted on a BD FACSAria II. A purity above 95% was achieved for all sorted populations. PBMCs were separated immediately by Lymphoprep density gradient centrifugation and were stained directly, without being cultured. So that batch effects would be minimized, each experiment stained and sorted samples in pairs, pairing one healthy donor with one patient. V loses 0 bases, J loses 3 bases, and the germline ends lie 17 bases apart. CDR1 and CDR2 are drawn from the germline V gene: SQVTM, ANQGSEA. The CDR3 contains 16 residues, cysteine and phenylalanine counted. Here the CDR3 DNA is all that survives: 48 bases in frame from base 1.

The source is a woman aged 18-29 years in good health. What was sequenced was naive CD4+ T cells from blood. Read against the paper, the sample's cell subset or site label means: true naive CD4+ T cells. In this chain, TRBV29-1 is recombined with TRBJ1-1; tentative D gene TRBD1, with 5 bases matching. In nucleotides, the sequence is TGCAGCGTTGAAGATCAGGGTGTCCCCTTGGACACTGAAGCTTTCTTT. Its protein reads: CSVEDQGVPLDTEAFF.